A few counts support the clone carrying this T cell receptor (beta chain). No antigen is known for it. A single record per CDR3 protein comes from TCRdb applying MiXCR to the RT-PCR reads. Found here are around 190,000 distinct CDR3 sequences, approximately 9.2% of them singletons; the top ten hold approximately 11%. This sample was included in a study of response to subunit inactivated influenza vaccine. The V gene end was trimmed by 5 bases and the J gene end by 4 bases; junction bases not matched to a gene: 4. Germline V gene lookup returns CDR1 SGHVS and CDR2 FQNEAQ. The CDR3 length is 14 residues. Study results and limitations: Authors suggested few new T cells are recruited by each seasonal influenza vaccination.

This receptor was identified in a man aged 50 to 60 who received an inactivated influenza vaccine. This chain links TRBV7-8 with TRBJ2-5, with 10 nucleotides matching TRBD2. The starting material was non-naive T cells sorted from PBMCs, obtained on the day of vaccination. In DNA form, the CDR3 reads TGTGCCAGCAGCCGACGACTAGCGGGAGAGACCCAGTACTTC. This gives the protein CASSRRLAGETQYF.